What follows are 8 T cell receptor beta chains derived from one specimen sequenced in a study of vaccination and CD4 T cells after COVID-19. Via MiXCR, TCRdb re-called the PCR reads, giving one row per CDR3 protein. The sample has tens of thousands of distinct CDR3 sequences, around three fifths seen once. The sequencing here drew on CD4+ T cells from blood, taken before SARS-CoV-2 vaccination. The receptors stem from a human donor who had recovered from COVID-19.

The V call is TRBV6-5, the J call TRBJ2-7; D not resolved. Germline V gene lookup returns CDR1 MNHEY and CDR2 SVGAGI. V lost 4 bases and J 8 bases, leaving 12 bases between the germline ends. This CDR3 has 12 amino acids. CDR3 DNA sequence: TGTGCCAGCAGTTTACTAAAACACAAGCAGTACTTC. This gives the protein CASSLLKHKQYF.

The CDR3: CSARDPTSGTYEQYF. CDR3 in DNA: TGCAGTGCTAGAGACCCCACTAGCGGAACCTACGAGCAGTACTTC. The chain links TRBV20-1 to TRBJ2-7; 8 nucleotides line up with TRBD2. The ends lost 0 bases at V and 2 bases at J; junction bases unmatched: 6. Germline V gene sequence: CDR1 DFQATT, CDR2 SNEGSKA (reference sequence). This CDR3 is built from 15 residues.

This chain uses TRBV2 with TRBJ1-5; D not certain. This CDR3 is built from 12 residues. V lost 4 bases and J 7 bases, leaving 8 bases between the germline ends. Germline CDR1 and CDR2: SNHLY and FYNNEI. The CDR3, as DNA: TGTGCCAGCAGTGTATTCGGACAGCCCCAGCATTTT. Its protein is CASSVFGQPQHF. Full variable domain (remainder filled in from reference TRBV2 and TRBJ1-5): EPEVTQTPSHQVTQMGQEVILRCVPISNHLYFYWYRQILGQKVEFLVSFYNNEISEKSEIFDDQFSVERPDGSNFTLKIRSTKLEDSAMYFCASSVFGQPQHFGDGTRLSIL.

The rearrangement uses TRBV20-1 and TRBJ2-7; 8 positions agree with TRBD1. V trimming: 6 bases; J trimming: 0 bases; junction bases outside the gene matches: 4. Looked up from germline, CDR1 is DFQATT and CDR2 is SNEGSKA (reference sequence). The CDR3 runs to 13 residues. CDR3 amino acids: CSARQGFSYEQYF. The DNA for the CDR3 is TGCAGTGCAAGACAGGGGTTCTCCTACGAGCAGTACTTC.

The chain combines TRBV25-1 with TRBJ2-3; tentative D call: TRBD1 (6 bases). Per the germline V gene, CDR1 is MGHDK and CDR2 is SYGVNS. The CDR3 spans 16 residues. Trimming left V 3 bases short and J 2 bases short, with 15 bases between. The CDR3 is CASSENDRYPTDTQYF. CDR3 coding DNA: TGTGCCAGCAGTGAGAACGACAGGTACCCCACAGATACGCAGTATTTT.

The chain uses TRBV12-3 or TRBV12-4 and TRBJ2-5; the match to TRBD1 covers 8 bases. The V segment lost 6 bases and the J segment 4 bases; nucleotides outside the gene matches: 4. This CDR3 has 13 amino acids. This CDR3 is CASRPTGGETQYF. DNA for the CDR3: TGTGCCAGCAGACCAACAGGGGGAGAGACCCAGTACTTC.

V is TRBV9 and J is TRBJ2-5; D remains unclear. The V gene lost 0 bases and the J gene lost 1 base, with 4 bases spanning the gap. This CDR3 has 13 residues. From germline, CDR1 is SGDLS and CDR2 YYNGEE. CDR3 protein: CASSVDPQETQYF. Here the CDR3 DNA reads TGTGCCAGCAGCGTAGATCCCCAAGAGACCCAGTACTTC.

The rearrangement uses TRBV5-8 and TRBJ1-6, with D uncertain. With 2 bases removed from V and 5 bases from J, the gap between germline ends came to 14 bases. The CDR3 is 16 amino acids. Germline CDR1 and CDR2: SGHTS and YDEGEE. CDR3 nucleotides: TGTGCCAGCAGCTTTGGTCCCCAGCGTGATAATTCACCCCTCCACTTT. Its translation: CASSFGPQRDNSPLHF.